One T cell receptor (beta chain) is described in this entry. The antigen it binds to is not known. No base quality values were provided; no much bigger clone lies one nucleotide off. The CDR3 regions of human TCRbeta chains were analyzed by immunosequencing. Regarding the original processing steps: TCRs in the repertoires were matched against a reference library of SARS-CoV-2-specific TCRs that had been generated with the MIRA antigen-specificity platform. Breadth meant the fraction of unique TCRs that were SARS-CoV-2-associated, whereas depth meant the fraction of total T cells that were SARS-CoV-2-associated. Using the MIRA data, every spike-specific TCR was mapped to the spike region that the TCR reacted to and assigned to either a CD4 or a CD8 class. Log10-transformed breadth and depth values were compared by one-way ANOVA with Sidak's multiple comparisons tests. The source is immuneACCESS, and TCRdb retained only in-frame sequences with V and J called. Part of the clones is not carried over; for the studies checked, unresolved V genes explain less than half of this, and the remainder is unexplained. V and J calls and clone size are as listed in that table; D and trimming were resolved from the DNA. In this sample the table shows about 120,000 clones, over 80% of which occur a single time. The ten top clones hold about 5.4% of the sample.

The sample's time point label, in plain terms: baseline before first vaccination. Vaccinee samples came from UK trials COV001 and COV002, including a single-blind randomized controlled phase 2/3 trial of AZD1222 (ChAdOx1 nCoV-19) in healthy adults. For TCRbeta chain sequencing, PBMC samples were collected from trial participants at day 0 and at day 28 after the second dose. V is shortened by 1 base, J by 2 bases, and the region joining them spans 9 bases. From a lookup of the germline V gene, CDR1 and CDR2 are KGHDR and SFDVKD. From its cysteine to its phenylalanine, the CDR3 spans 15 amino acids. CDR3 DNA only is kept here, 45 bases in frame from base 1. This entry belongs to a study of T cell responses to AZD1222 COVID-19 vaccine (dated by TCRdb to about 2021). About the investigation overall: AZD1222 recipients whose second dose came at about 4 weeks and those whose second dose came at about 12 weeks were combined into one group, since spike-specific TCR depth and breadth did not differ between the two schedules. TCR sequencing was performed for fewer than 250 trial participants, of whom 200 to 210 were given two doses of AZD1222 and around 26 were given two doses of MenACWY control vaccine. Trial participants were enrolled by age into subgroups of 18-55, 56-69 and 70-plus years, and approximately 150, 30 and 60 TCR-sequenced participants, respectively, were included in these subgroups.

Broad study findings and their caveats: Vaccine-associated CD4 TCRs spanned the whole spike protein, with dominant responses in regions 160-218 and 743-854. Epitopes outside the regions mutated in the B.1.351 and B.1.1.7 variants were reportedly recognized by nearly half of the unique spike-specific TCRs. Because no day 14 peak-response samples were available, repertoires were characterized only after the peak T cell response. Conclusions about previously exposed vaccinees are limited because only five or six AZD1222 recipients were SARS-CoV-2 seropositive at baseline. After two AZD1222 doses, both the breadth and the depth of spike-specific TCRs were significantly higher than at day 0 and than in MenACWY recipients. The 56-69-year group was small, and its depth increase did not reach significance, likely because of low power. Participants were mostly white British and included more females than males, and it was suggested by the authors that clonal diversity may have been underestimated.

The sequences come from peripheral blood, collected on day 0 of AZD1222 vaccination. The chain is assembled from TRBV24-1 and TRBJ2-3; TRBD2 might be the D gene, on 7 matching bases. The TCR comes from an adult in good health. The CDR3 loop reads CATSDFGGPTDTQYF. The bases read TGTGCCACCAGTGATTTCGGGGGGCCCACAGATACGCAGTATTTT.